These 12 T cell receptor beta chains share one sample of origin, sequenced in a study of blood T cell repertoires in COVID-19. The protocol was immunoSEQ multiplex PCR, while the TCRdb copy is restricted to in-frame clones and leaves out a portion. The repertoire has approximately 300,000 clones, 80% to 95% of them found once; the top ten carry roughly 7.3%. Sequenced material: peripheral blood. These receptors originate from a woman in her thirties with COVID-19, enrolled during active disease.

As DNA, the CDR3 is TGTGCCATCACAGCGGGGGACTCCTACAATGAGCAGTTCTTC. The encoded protein is CAITAGDSYNEQFF. The chain has TRBV10-3 and TRBJ2-1, with TRBD2 matching over 8 bases. The CDR3 has 14 residues. Losses at the gene ends were 7 bases for V and 0 bases for J; bases not matched to a gene: 2. Germline loops: CDR1 ENHRY, CDR2 SYGVKD.

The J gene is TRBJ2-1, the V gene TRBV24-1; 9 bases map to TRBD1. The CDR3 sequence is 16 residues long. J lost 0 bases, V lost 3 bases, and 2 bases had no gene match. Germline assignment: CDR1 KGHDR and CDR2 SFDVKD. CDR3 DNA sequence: TGTGCCACCAGTGATCCGGGACAGGGCTCCTACAATGAGCAGTTCTTC. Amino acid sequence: CATSDPGQGSYNEQFF.

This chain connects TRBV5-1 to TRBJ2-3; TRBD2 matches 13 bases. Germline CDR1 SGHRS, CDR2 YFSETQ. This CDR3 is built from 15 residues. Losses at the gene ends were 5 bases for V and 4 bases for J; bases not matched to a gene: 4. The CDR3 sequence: CASRSGLAGADTQYF. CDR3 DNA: TGCGCCAGCAGATCAGGACTAGCGGGAGCAGATACGCAGTATTTT.

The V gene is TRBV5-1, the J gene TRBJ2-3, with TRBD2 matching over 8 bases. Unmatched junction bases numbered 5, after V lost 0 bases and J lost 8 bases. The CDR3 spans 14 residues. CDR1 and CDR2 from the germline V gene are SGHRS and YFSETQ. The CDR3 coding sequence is TGCGCCAGCAGCTTGGCAGCGGGAGCGGGTACGCAGTATTTT. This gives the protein CASSLAAGAGTQYF. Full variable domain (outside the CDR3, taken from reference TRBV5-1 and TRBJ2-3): KAGVTQTPRYLIKTRGQQVTLSCSPISGHRSVSWYQQTPGQGLQFLFEYFSETQRNKGNFPGRFSGRQFSNSRSEMNVSTLELGDSALYLCASSLAAGAGTQYFGPGTRLTVL.

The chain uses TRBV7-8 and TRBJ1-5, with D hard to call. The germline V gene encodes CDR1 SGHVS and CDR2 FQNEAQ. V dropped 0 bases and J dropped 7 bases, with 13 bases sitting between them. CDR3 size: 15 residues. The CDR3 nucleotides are TGTGCCAGCAGCTTAGCGGTCGGAGTCAGCCAGCCCCAGCATTTT. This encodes CASSLAVGVSQPQHF.

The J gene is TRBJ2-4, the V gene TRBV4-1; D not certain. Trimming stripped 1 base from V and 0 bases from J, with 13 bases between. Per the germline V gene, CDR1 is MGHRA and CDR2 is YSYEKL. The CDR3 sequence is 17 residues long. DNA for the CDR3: TGCGCCAGCAGCCAAGCCGAGAATACCCTAGCCAAAAACATTCAGTACTTC. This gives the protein CASSQAENTLAKNIQYF.

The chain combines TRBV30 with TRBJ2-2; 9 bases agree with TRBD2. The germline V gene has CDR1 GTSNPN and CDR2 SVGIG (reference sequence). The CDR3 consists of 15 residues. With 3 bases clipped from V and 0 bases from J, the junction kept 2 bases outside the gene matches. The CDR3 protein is CAWRTSGPNTGELFF. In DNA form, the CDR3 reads TGTGCCTGGAGGACTAGCGGCCCGAACACCGGGGAGCTGTTTTTT.

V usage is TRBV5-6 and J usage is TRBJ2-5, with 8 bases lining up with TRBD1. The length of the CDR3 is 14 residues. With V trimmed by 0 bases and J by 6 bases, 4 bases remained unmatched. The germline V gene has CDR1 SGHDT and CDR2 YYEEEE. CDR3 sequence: CASSLAQGAQTQYF. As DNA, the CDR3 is TGTGCCAGCAGCTTGGCCCAGGGGGCGCAGACCCAGTACTTC.

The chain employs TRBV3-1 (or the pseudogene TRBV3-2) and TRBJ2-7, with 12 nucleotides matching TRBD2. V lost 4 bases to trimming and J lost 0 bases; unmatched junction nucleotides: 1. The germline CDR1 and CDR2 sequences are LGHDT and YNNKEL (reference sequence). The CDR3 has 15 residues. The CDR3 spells CASSLTSGSSYEQYF. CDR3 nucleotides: TGTGCCAGCAGCCTGACTAGCGGGAGCTCCTACGAGCAGTACTTC.

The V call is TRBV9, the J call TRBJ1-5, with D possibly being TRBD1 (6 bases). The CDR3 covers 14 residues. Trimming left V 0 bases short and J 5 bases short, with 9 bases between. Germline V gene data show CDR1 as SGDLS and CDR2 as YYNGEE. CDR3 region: CASSVGQADQPQHF. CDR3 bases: TGTGCCAGCAGCGTAGGACAGGCCGATCAGCCCCAGCATTTT.

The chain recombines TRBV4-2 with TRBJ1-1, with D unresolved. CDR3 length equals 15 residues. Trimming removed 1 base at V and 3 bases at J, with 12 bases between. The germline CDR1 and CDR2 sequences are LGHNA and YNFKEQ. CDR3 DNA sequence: TGTGCCAGCAGCCAAGGCTCGTTGGCGGACACTGAAGCTTTCTTT. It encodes CASSQGSLADTEAFF.

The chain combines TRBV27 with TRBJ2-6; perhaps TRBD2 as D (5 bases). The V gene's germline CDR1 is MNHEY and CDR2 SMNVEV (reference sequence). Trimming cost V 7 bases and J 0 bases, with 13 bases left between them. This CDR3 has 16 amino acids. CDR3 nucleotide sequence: TGTGCCAGCACGCGAGAGGGTCCCTCTGGGGCCAACGTCCTGACTTTC. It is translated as CASTREGPSGANVLTF. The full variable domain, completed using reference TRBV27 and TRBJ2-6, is EAQVTQNPRYLITVTGKKLTVTCSQNMNHEYMSWYRQDPGLGLRQIYYSMNVEVTDKGDVPEGYKVSRKEKRNFPLILESPSPNQTSLYFCASTREGPSGANVLTFGAGSRLTVL.